The clone carrying this T cell receptor (beta chain) is medium-sized. Its antigen is still unknown. Each CDR3 protein gets one entry after TCRdb re-called the reads with MiXCR. The table lists roughly 8,300 distinct CDR3 sequences, about 15% of them singletons. These data originate in a study of liver allograft versus peripheral blood T cells. The wider study: Transplanted livers and recipients' peripheral blood had their T cell receptor repertoires compared.

Trimming at V came to 0 bases and at J to 4 bases, leaving 4 bases not matched to a gene. Germline V CDR1 and CDR2: MNHEY, SVGAGI. The CDR3 runs to 16 residues. Study observations and caveats: Peripheral blood reportedly held T cell receptor repertoires that differed from those inside liver allografts.

The chain carries TRBV6-5 and TRBJ2-7; TRBD2 agrees at 12 bases. The clonotype was recovered from a human patient who had a liver transplant. Some T cells may be transferred from the graft donor. The CDR3 DNA follows: TGTGCCAGCAGTTACTCGACTAGCGGGAGTATATACGAGCAGTACTTC. Translated: CASSYSTSGSIYEQYF.